A single sample gave rise to the 14 T cell receptor beta chains below, sequenced in a study of T cells after yellow fever vaccination. TCRdb independently ran MiXCR on the 5' RACE reads; one entry per CDR3 protein. The table shows 300,000 to 400,000 distinct CDR3 sequences, with 7% to 9% occurring only once. Sequences were derived from PBMCs, sampled around 45 days after the first yellow fever vaccination. These TCRs come from a man younger than 35 who received the YFV17D yellow fever vaccine.

This clonotype was counted between two and nine times. V usage is TRBV6-5 and J usage is TRBJ2-1; TRBD2 is a possible D gene (5 bases). V lost 4 bases, J lost 2 bases, and 12 bases lay in between. The CDR3 runs 15 residues. CDR1 and CDR2 from the germline V gene are MNHEY and SVGAGI. The DNA of the CDR3 is TGTGCCAGCAGTTCCCTACTAGGTGCCTACAATGAGCAGTTCTTC. Protein sequence: CASSSLLGAYNEQFF.

The chain employs TRBV7-9 and TRBJ1-1; no reliable D call. The CDR3 contains 14 residues. The germline V gene has CDR1 SEHNR and CDR2 FQNEAQ (reference sequence). The ends were cut back, 4 bases at V and 8 bases at J, with 17 bases in the middle. The chain's CDR3 is CASSSRVIGPEAFF. CDR3 coding DNA: TGTGCCAGCAGCTCCCGAGTGATAGGGCCCGAAGCTTTCTTT.

This clonotype was seen only a few times. V gene TRBV18 combines with J gene TRBJ1-1; 9 bases are shared with TRBD1. Germline trimming cut 4 bases from V and 8 bases from J; bases unmatched to any gene: 2. CDR1 KGHSH and CDR2 LQKENI come from the germline V gene. This CDR3 contains 12 residues. Written as DNA, the CDR3 is TGTGCCAGCTCACACGGGACAGGGGAAGCTTTCTTT. This sequence encodes CASSHGTGEAFF. Complete variable domain (other parts from reference TRBV18 and TRBJ1-1): NAGVMQNPRHLVRRRGQEARLRCSPMKGHSHVYWYRQLPEEGLKFMVYLQKENIIDESGMPKERFSAEFPKEGPSILRIQQVVRGDSAAYFCASSHGTGEAFFGQGTRLTVV.

The CDR3 DNA reads TGCGCCAGCAGCCATGCTAGCGGGGGTAGGTACAATGAGCAGTTCTTC. Its protein is CASSHASGGRYNEQFF. The chain uses TRBV4-3 and TRBJ2-1; 10 bases line up with TRBD2. J gave up 4 bases and V 3 bases, and 6 bases lay outside the gene matches. Germline V gene lookup returns CDR1 LGHNA and CDR2 YSLEER. The length of the CDR3 is 16 residues.

The rearrangement joins TRBV5-1 to TRBJ2-5; D possibly corresponds to TRBD1 (6 bases). The CDR3 sequence is 18 residues long. V lost 0 bases, J lost 5 bases, and 23 bases lay in between. CDR1 and CDR2 (germline): SGHRS, YFSETQ. The CDR3 loop reads CASSLAGQGRGSGETQYF. The CDR3 coding sequence is TGCGCCAGCAGCTTGGCGGGGCAGGGGCGAGGATCTGGTGAGACCCAGTACTTC.

The chain employs TRBV3-1 and TRBJ2-5; D is uncertain. V was clipped by 10 bases and J by 4 bases, with 31 bases between them. The length of the CDR3 is 18 residues. Germline V lookup: CDR1 LGHDT, CDR2 YNNKEL (reference sequence). The CDR3 protein is CATSQDLLGPTPGETQYF. The CDR3 DNA follows: TGTGCCACCTCCCAAGATCTATTAGGGCCCACCCCAGGAGAGACCCAGTACTTC.

V gene TRBV5-1 combines with J gene TRBJ2-1; possible D gene TRBD2, 6 bases. The CDR3 loop spans 14 amino acids. Germline CDR1 is SGHRS and CDR2 is YFSETQ. V was cut by 2 bases and J by 7 bases, with 13 bases left in between. The CDR3 loop reads CASSLGGMGNEQFF. The CDR3, as DNA: TGCGCCAGCAGCTTAGGAGGGATGGGTAATGAGCAGTTCTTC.

In DNA form, the CDR3 reads TGTGCCAGCAATCGGGATGAGGGGACCCAGTACTTC. As protein: CASNRDEGTQYF. The V call is TRBV11-2, the J call TRBJ2-5; a weak D match, TRBD2 (5 bases). Germline loops: CDR1 SGHAT, CDR2 FQNNGV. This CDR3 spans 12 amino acids. V lost 7 bases, J lost 7 bases, and 13 bases lay in between.

This clonotype has only a few counts. The J gene is TRBJ2-1, the V gene TRBV7-3; D gene uncertain. CDR1 SGHTA and CDR2 FQGTGA come from the germline V gene. Between the trimmed V and J ends, which lost 5 bases and 5 bases, there was a span of 16 bases. The CDR3 is 15 amino acids. For the CDR3, the DNA is TGTGCCAGCAGCCCGAATGGTAGGGTGAACAATGAGCAGTTCTTC. Translation gives CASSPNGRVNNEQFF.

This clonotype was observed a few times. J is TRBJ2-5 and V is TRBV18, with D hard to call. Germline CDR1 reads KGHSH; CDR2 reads LQKENI. This CDR3 is built from 13 residues. V lost 3 bases and J lost 7, with 12 bases in between. The CDR3 DNA follows: TGTGCCAGCTCACCCGAACCAGTGGGGACCCAGTACTTC. Protein: CASSPEPVGTQYF.

The V call is TRBV4-2, the J call TRBJ1-1; D gene ambiguous. V was trimmed by 0 bases and J by 4 bases, leaving 9 bases between them. Germline values: CDR1 LGHNA, CDR2 YNFKEQ. The CDR3 runs 14 residues. The CDR3 DNA reads TGTGCCAGCAGCCAAGATTTTATCAGCACTGAAGCTTTCTTT. This encodes CASSQDFISTEAFF.

The table lists this clonotype with many counts. The V and J genes are TRBV28 and TRBJ2-7, with D possibly matching TRBD2 (7 bases). This CDR3 region has 14 residues. Germline assignment: CDR1 MDHEN and CDR2 SYDVKM. The ends were cut back, 7 bases at V and 4 bases at J, with 17 bases in the middle. DNA for the CDR3: TGTGCCAGCACGATGGGAGGGACACCTTACGAGCAGTACGTC. This translates into CASTMGGTPYEQYV.

This clonotype was found a few times. The V call is TRBV5-1, the J call TRBJ2-1, with TRBD1 identical over 10 bases. The CDR3 consists of 14 residues. V lost 2 bases, J lost 6 bases, and 2 bases stayed unmatched. Germline values: CDR1 SGHRS, CDR2 YFSETQ. CDR3 sequence reads: CASSFGTGVNEQFF. CDR3 sequence (DNA): TGCGCCAGCAGCTTCGGGACAGGGGTCAATGAGCAGTTCTTC.

CDR3 residues: CASSQPGLSYNEQFF. CDR3 sequence (DNA): TGTGCCAGCAGTCAGCCGGGACTTTCCTACAATGAGCAGTTCTTC. The rearrangement uses TRBV2 and TRBJ2-1; D may be TRBD2 (6 bases). In germline, CDR1 is SNHLY, CDR2 FYNNEI. The ends were cut back, 5 bases at V and 1 base at J, with 12 bases in the middle. The CDR3 totals 15 residues.